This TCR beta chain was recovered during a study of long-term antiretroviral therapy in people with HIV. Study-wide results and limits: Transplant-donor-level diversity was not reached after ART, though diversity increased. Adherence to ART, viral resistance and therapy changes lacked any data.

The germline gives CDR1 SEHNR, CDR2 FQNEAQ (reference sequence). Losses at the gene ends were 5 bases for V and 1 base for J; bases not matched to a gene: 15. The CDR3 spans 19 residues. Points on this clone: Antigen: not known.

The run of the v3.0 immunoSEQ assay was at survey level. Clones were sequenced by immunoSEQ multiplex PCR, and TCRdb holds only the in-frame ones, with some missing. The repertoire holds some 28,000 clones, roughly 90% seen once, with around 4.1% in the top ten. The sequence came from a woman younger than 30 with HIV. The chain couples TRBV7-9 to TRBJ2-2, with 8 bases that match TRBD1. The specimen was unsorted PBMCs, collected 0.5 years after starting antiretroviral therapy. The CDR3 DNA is TGTGCCAGCAGCGAACGACAGGGGATCCCAGTTGAGAACACCGGGGAGCTGTTTTTT. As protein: CASSERQGIPVENTGELFF.